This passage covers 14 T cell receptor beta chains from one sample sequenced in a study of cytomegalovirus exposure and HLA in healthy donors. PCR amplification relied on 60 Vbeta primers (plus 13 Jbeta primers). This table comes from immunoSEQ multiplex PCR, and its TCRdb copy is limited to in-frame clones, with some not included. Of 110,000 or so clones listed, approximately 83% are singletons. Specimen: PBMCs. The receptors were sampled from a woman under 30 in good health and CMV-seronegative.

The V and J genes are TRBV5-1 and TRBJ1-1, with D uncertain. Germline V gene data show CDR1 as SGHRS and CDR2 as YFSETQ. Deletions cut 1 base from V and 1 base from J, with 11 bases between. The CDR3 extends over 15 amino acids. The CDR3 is CASSLYGLENTEAFF. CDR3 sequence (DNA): TGCGCCAGCAGCTTGTACGGACTTGAGAACACTGAAGCTTTCTTT.

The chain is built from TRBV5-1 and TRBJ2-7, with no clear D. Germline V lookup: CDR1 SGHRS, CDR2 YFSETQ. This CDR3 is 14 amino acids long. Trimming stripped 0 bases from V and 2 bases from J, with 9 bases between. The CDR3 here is CASSLDSYTYEQYV. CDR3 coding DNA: TGCGCCAGCAGCTTGGACAGCTACACCTACGAGCAGTACGTC.

The CDR3 DNA follows: TGTGCCAGCAGCGTAGAAGGGGGGGCGGTAAACAATGAGCAGTTCTTC. Its protein is CASSVEGGAVNNEQFF. The chain employs TRBV9 and TRBJ2-1; D is perhaps TRBD2 (7 bases). The germline CDR1 and CDR2 sequences are SGDLS and YYNGEE. Trimming removed 0 bases from V and 5 bases from J, with 15 bases in between. The CDR3 extends over 16 amino acids.

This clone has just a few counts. The CDR3 DNA follows: TGCAGCGTTGGGCAGGGGAATCAGCCCCAGCATTTT. It translates to CSVGQGNQPQHF. This chain links TRBV29-1 with TRBJ1-5, with D possibly matching TRBD1 (6 bases). Trimming cost V 4 bases and J 4 bases, with 8 bases left between them. The V gene's germline CDR1 is SQVTM and CDR2 ANQGSEA. This CDR3 spans 12 amino acids.

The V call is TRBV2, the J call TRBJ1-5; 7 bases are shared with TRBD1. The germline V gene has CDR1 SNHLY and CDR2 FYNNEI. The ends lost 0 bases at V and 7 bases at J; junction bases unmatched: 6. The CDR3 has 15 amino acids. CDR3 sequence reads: CASSEAMQGVQPQHF. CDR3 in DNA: TGTGCCAGCAGTGAAGCGATGCAGGGGGTGCAGCCCCAGCATTTT.

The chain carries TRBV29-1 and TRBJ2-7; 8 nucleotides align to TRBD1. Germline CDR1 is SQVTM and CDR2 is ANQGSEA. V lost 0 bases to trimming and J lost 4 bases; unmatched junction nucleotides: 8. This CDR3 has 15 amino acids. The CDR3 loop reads CSVEDEAGGAYEQYF. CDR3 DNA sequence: TGCAGCGTTGAAGACGAGGCAGGGGGCGCATACGAGCAGTACTTC.

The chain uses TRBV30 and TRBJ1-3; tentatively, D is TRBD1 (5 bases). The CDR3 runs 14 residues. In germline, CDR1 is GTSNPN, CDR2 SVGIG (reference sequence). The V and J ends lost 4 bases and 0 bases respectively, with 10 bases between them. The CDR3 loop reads CAWKTGGSGNTIYF. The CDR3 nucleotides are TGTGCCTGGAAAACAGGCGGCTCTGGAAACACCATATATTTT.

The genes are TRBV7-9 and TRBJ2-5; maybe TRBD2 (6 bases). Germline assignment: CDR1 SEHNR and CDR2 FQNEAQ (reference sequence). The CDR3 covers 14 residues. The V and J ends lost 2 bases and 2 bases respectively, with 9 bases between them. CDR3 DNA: TGTGCCAGCAGCTTATGGGACTTTCAAGAGACCCAGTACTTC. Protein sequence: CASSLWDFQETQYF.

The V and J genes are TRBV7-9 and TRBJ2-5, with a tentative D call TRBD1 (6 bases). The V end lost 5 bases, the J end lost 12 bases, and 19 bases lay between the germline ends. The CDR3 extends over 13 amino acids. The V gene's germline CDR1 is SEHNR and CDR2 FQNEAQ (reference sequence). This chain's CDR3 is CASSPSGSGTKYF. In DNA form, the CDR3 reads TGTGCCAGCAGCCCGAGCGGATCGGGGACAAAGTACTTC.

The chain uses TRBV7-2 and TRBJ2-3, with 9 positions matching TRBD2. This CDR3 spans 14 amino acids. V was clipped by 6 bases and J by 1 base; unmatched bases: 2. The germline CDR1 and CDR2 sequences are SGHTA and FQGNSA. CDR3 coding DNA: TGTGCCAGCAGACGCGGGGGGGGCACAGATACGCAGTATTTT. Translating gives CASRRGGGTDTQYF.

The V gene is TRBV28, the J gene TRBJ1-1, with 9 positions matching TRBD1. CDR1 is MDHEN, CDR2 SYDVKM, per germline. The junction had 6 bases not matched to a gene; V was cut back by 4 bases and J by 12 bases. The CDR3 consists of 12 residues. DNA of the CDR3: TGTGCCAGCAGTTCCCGGACAGGGGCATCTTTCTTT. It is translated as CASSSRTGASFF.

The DNA of the CDR3 is TGTGCCAGCAGTTTATCTTGGCAGGCTGCCTACGAGCAGTACTTC. It specifies CASSLSWQAAYEQYF. The J gene is TRBJ2-5, the V gene TRBV28; D remains ambiguous. Judging by the DNA end, TRBJ2-7 fits better; the J call may be wrong. CDR3 size: 15 residues. Germline V lookup: CDR1 MDHEN, CDR2 SYDVKM.

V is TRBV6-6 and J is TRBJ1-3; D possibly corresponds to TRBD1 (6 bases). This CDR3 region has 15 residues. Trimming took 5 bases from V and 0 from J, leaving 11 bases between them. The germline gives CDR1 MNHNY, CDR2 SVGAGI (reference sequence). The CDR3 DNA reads TGTGCCAGCAGTCACGGACAGTTCTCTGGAAACACCATATATTTT. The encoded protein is CASSHGQFSGNTIYF.

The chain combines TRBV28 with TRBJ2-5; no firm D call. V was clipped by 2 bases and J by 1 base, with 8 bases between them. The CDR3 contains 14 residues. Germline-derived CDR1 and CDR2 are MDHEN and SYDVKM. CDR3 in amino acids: CASSLQQTQETQYF. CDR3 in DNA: TGTGCCAGCAGTTTACAACAGACCCAAGAGACCCAGTACTTC.